These T cell receptor beta chains were read from a single sample in a study of TIL therapy for anti-PD-1-resistant metastatic lung cancer. TCRdb's copy holds only in-frame clones and misses some; the assay was immunoSEQ multiplex PCR. This table holds about 50,000 clones, about two thirds found once. The sequences come from tumor tissue, collected at baseline. Every receptor here comes from a person aged 25 to 80 with non-small cell lung cancer. The CDR3 runs from the conserved cysteine through the conserved F or W. A D gene is named only where the DNA matches it firmly. Where a row states a size, it is once, few, many or the class of an expanded clone; other rows omit it.

cdr3_aa	cdr3_nt	j_call	v_call	clone_size	d_call
CAISMTGPSNQPQHF	TGTGCCATCAGCATGACAGGGCCTAGCAATCAGCCCCAGCATTTT	TRBJ1-5	TRBV10-3	.	TRBD1
CASSLRGTEAFF	TGTGCCAGCAGCCTACGGGGGACTGAAGCTTTCTTT	TRBJ1-1	TRBV25-1	.	.
CASSPFPGELFF	TGTGCCAGCAGCCCGTTTCCCGGGGAGCTGTTTTTT	TRBJ2-2	TRBV28	.	.
CASSFWRFTETQYF	TGTGCCAGCAGCTTTTGGCGGTTCACTGAGACCCAGTACTTC	TRBJ2-5	TRBV5-4	.	.
CASSLVPFLSYEQYF	TGTGCCAGCAGCTTAGTCCCATTCCTCTCCTACGAGCAGTACTTC	TRBJ2-7	TRBV7-2	.	.
CATSRDAGRRTYGYTF	TGTGCCACCAGCAGAGATGCGGGCAGGAGAACCTATGGCTACACCTTC	TRBJ1-2	TRBV15	.	.
CASSYGSTGGYTF	TGTGCCAGCAGTTACGGCAGTACGGGGGGCTACACCTTC	TRBJ1-2	TRBV6-5	.	.
CASSPDGRTTNEKLFF	TGCGCCAGCAGCCCCGACGGACGGACAACTAATGAAAAACTGTTTTTT	TRBJ1-4	TRBV5-1	.	.
CASSLGGFRTRSYNEQFF	TGTGCCAGCAGCTTAGGGGGCTTCAGGACTAGATCCTACAATGAGCAGTTCTTC	TRBJ2-1	TRBV7-9	.	TRBD2
CASSDLASGPFSYEQYF	TGCGCCAGCAGTGATTTGGCTAGCGGCCCCTTCTCCTACGAGCAGTACTTC	TRBJ2-7	TRBV10-1	.	TRBD2
CAWSVPAGALTGELFF	TGTGCCTGGAGTGTACCCGCGGGGGCCCTCACCGGGGAGCTGTTTTTT	TRBJ2-2	TRBV30	.	.
CASSLVVGWGEKLFF	TGTGCCAGCAGCTTGGTCGTGGGATGGGGTGAAAAACTGTTTTTT	TRBJ1-4	TRBV11-2	once	.
CATRQGAQQYF	TGTGCCACTAGACAGGGGGCCCAGCAGTACTTC	TRBJ2-7	TRBV15	.	TRBD1
CASNRGWNEKLFF	TGTGCCAGCAATAGGGGGTGGAATGAAAAACTGTTTTTT	TRBJ1-4	TRBV2	.	.
CASSEDRAYEKLFF	TGTGCCAGCAGCGAAGACAGGGCTTATGAAAAACTGTTTTTT	TRBJ1-4	TRBV6-1	.	TRBD1
CAWSVALRGGYGYTF	TGTGCCTGGAGTGTAGCTCTCAGGGGGGGCTATGGCTACACCTTC	TRBJ1-2	TRBV30	.	TRBD1
CASRGAPTPCGNEQFF	TGTGCAAGTCGGGGTGCCCCCACTCCATGCGGCAATGAGCAGTTCTTC	TRBJ2-1	TRBV12-2	.	.
CASSLVRGTEAFF	TGCGCCAGCAGCCTTGTTAGGGGCACTGAAGCTTTCTTT	TRBJ1-1	TRBV5-1	.	.
CASSPSRGHAYEQYF	TGTGCCAGCAGTCCTAGTCGGGGGCACGCCTACGAGCAGTACTTC	TRBJ2-7	TRBV6-5	.	.
CASSSMTGSYEQYF	TGTGCCAGTAGTTCCATGACGGGTTCCTACGAGCAGTACTTC	TRBJ2-7	TRBV19	.	.
CSGAQGLSYEQYF	TGCAGCGGCGCACAGGGACTCTCCTACGAGCAGTACTTC	TRBJ2-7	TRBV29-1	.	.
CASSLVASGMYEQYF	TGTGCCAGCAGCTTAGTGGCTAGCGGGATGTACGAGCAGTACTTC	TRBJ2-7	TRBV7-2	.	TRBD2
CASSGRETQHF	TGTGCCAGCAGTGGGAGAGAGACCCAGCATTTT	TRBJ1-5	TRBV2	.	.
CASSWGLSNEQFF	TGTGCCAGCAGCTGGGGGCTATCCAATGAGCAGTTCTTC	TRBJ2-1	TRBV11-2	.	.
CASSLSATETQYF	TGTGCCAGCAGCTTGAGCGCCACAGAGACCCAGTACTTC	TRBJ2-5	TRBV7-2	.	.
CASSAERALNTGELFF	TGTGCCAGCAGCGCCGAACGGGCCTTGAACACCGGGGAGCTGTTTTTT	TRBJ2-2	TRBV9	.	.
CASGLLFRGANSGNTIYF	TGTGCTAGTGGTTTGTTATTTAGAGGGGCAAACTCTGGAAACACCATATATTTT	TRBJ1-3	TRBV12-5	few	.
CASSVAPGTEAFF	TGTGCCAGCAGCGTAGCCCCCGGCACTGAAGCTTTCTTT	TRBJ1-1	TRBV9	few	.
CASSDYTTGELFF	TGTGCCAGCAGTGATTATACCACCGGGGAGCTGTTTTTT	TRBJ2-2	TRBV6-1	.	.
CASRPGTSGRITYEQYF	TGTGCCAGCAGACCCGGGACTAGCGGGAGGATCACCTACGAGCAGTACTTC	TRBJ2-7	TRBV11-2	once	TRBD2
CASTNGRVTGGSKNIQYF	TGTGCCAGTACCAATGGAAGGGTGACAGGGGGGTCAAAAAACATTCAGTACTTC	TRBJ2-4	TRBV19	.	TRBD1
CASRPTPQGARTGELFF	TGTGCCAGCCGGCCGACCCCACAGGGGGCCCGCACCGGGGAGCTGTTTTTT	TRBJ2-2	TRBV5-4	.	TRBD1
CATSSPGRNEKLFF	TGTGCCACCAGCAGCCCAGGGCGTAATGAAAAACTGTTTTTT	TRBJ1-4	TRBV15	.	.
CASSTRATDYEQYF	TGTGCCAGTAGCACCCGAGCGACTGACTACGAGCAGTACTTC	TRBJ2-7	TRBV19	few	.
CASSGELNTEAFF	TGTGCCAGCAGCGGGGAGCTGAACACTGAAGCTTTCTTT	TRBJ1-1	TRBV5-5	.	.
CASSFLGSISYGYTF	TGTGCCAGCAGTTTCCTCGGTTCTATTTCCTATGGCTACACCTTC	TRBJ1-2	TRBV6-5	.	.